This TCR beta chain originates from a study of blood T cells in healthy people across ages. Overall study results and limits: Expanded clonotype changes were possibly confounded by unknown donor CMV status. Researchers said unsorted PBMCs prevented a conclusive naive versus antigen-experienced comparison.

Every donor contributed around 10 milliliters of peripheral blood by blood draw. CDR1 is MGHRA and CDR2 is YSYEKL in the germline V gene. The CDR3 is 14 residues long. For the second PCR, which ran for roughly 6 to 12 cycles, a sample-barcoded 5' primer and a J-beta primer mix were used. TCRdb fed the 5' RACE reads into MiXCR, producing one record per CDR3 protein. This table has under 2 million distinct CDR3 sequences, roughly a third appearing once. As concerns this clonotype: Its antigen is not identified. At one boundary the junction diverges from the germline segment, which might be a read error.

The chain recombines TRBV4-1 with TRBJ2-3; D gene unclear. The sequencing sample was made of blood. The TCR originated in a woman in her twenties or thirties in good health. Written as DNA, the CDR3 is TGCGCCAGCAGCCCACCTAACCCAAGAGATATGCAGTATTTT. This encodes CASSPPNPRDMQYF.